This T cell receptor beta chain is from a study of T cells of healthy individuals. In germline, CDR1 is DFQATT, CDR2 SNEGSKA (reference sequence). The CDR3 loop spans 13 amino acids. The ends were cut back, 3 bases at V and 6 bases at J, with 15 bases in the middle. TCRdb used MiXCR to reprocess the 5' RACE reads, holding one entry per CDR3 protein. The table shows 53,000 or so distinct CDR3 sequences, with around 15% occurring only once. This chain uses TRBV20-1 with TRBJ2-7; D assignment may be TRBD1 or TRBD2 (5 bases each). The sequence was collected from a human donor in good health. CDR3 in DNA: TGCAGTGCTAGGACCTCCGGGACCGGCGAGCAGTACTTC. This translates into CSARTSGTGEQYF.